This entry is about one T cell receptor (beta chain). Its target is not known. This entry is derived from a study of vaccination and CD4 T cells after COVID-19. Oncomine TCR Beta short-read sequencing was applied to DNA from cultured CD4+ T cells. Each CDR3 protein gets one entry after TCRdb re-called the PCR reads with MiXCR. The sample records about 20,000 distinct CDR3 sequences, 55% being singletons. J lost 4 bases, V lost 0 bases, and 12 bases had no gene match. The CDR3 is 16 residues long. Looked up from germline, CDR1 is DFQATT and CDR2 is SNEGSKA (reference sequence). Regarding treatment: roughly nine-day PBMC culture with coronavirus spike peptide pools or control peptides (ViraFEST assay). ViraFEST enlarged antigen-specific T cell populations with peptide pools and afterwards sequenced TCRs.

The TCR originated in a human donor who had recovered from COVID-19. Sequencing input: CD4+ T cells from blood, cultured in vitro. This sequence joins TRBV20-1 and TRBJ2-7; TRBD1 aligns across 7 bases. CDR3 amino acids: CSARDVQTGRVYEQYF. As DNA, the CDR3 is TGCAGTGCTAGAGATGTTCAGACAGGGCGAGTATACGAGCAGTACTTC.